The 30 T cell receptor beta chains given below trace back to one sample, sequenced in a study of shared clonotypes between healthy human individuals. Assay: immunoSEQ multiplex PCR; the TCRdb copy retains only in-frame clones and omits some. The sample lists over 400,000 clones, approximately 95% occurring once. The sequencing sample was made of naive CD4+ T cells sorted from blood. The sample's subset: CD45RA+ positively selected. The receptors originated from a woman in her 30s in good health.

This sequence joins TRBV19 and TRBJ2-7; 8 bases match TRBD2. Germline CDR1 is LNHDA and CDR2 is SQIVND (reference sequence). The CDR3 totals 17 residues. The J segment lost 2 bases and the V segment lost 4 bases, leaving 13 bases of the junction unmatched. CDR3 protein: CASSTPALAGRTYEQYF. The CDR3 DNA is TGTGCCAGTAGTACCCCCGCCCTAGCGGGCCGCACCTACGAGCAGTACTTC.

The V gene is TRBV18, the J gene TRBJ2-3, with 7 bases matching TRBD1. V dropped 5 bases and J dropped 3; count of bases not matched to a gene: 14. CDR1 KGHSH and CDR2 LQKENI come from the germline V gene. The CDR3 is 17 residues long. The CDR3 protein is CASSEYATGKRTDTQYF. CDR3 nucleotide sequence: TGTGCCAGCTCAGAATACGCGACAGGGAAAAGAACAGATACGCAGTATTTT.

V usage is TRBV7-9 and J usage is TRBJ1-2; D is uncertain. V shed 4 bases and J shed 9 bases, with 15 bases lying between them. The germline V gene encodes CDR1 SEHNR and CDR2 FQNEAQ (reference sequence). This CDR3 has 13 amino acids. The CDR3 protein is CASSWGVALSYTF. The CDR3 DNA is TGTGCCAGCAGCTGGGGAGTCGCCCTTAGCTACACCTTC.

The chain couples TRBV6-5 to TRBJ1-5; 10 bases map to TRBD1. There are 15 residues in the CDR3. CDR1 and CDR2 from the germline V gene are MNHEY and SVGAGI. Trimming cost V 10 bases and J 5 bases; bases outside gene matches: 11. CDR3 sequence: CATQAGDRGYQPQHF. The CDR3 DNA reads TGTGCCACGCAGGCCGGGGACAGGGGTTATCAGCCCCAGCATTTT.

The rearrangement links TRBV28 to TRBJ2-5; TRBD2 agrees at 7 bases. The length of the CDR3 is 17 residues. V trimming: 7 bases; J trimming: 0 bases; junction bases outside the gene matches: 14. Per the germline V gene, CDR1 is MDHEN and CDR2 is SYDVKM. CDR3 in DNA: TGTGCCAGCAATCCAAGCGGGACCCGTATTCACCAAGAGACCCAGTACTTC. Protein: CASNPSGTRIHQETQYF.

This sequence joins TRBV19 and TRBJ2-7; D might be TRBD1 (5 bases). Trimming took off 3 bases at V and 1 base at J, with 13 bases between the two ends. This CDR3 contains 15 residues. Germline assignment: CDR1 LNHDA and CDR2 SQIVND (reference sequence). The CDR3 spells CASSIQGLGSYEQYF. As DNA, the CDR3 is TGTGCCAGTAGTATTCAGGGCCTCGGATCCTACGAGCAGTACTTC.

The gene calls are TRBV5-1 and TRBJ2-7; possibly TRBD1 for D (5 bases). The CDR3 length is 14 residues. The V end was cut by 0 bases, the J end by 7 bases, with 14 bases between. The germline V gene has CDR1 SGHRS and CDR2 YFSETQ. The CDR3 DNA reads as TGCGCCAGCAGCTTGGGGCAGCCGCAGGGAGAGCAGTACTTC. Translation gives CASSLGQPQGEQYF.

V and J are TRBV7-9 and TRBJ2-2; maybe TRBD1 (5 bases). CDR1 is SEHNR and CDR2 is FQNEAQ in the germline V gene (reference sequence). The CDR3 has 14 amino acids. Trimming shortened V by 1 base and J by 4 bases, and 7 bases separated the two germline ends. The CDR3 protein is CASSLGGSTGELFF. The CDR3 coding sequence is TGTGCCAGCAGCTTAGGGGGCTCCACCGGGGAGCTGTTTTTT.

In DNA form, the CDR3 reads TGTGCCAGCAGCCCAGTCACAGGGGGGATCTACAATGAGCAGTTCTTC. Translating gives CASSPVTGGIYNEQFF. The chain has TRBV5-6 and TRBJ2-1; 8 bases match TRBD1. Germline CDR1 SGHDT, CDR2 YYEEEE. The J segment lost 3 bases and the V segment lost 4 bases, leaving 9 bases of the junction unmatched. The CDR3 has 16 amino acids.

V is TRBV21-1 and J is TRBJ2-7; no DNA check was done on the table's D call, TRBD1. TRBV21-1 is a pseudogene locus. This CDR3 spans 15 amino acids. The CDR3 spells CASSKEQGVVNEQYF. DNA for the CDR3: TGTGCCAGCAGCAAAGAACAGGGAGTGGTCAACGAGCAGTACTTC.

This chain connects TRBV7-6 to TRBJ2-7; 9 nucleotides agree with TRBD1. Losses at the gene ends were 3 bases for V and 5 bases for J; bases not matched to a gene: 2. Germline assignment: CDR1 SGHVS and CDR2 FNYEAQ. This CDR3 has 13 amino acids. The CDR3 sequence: CASSFRTGDEQYF. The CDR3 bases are TGTGCCAGCAGCTTCCGGACAGGGGACGAGCAGTACTTC.

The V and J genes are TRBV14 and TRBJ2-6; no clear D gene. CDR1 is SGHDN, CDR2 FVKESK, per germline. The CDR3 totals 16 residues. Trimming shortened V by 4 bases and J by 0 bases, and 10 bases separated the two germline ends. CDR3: CASSLLRSSGANVLTF. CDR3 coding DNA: TGTGCCAGCAGCCTCCTTCGGAGCTCTGGGGCCAACGTCCTGACTTTC.

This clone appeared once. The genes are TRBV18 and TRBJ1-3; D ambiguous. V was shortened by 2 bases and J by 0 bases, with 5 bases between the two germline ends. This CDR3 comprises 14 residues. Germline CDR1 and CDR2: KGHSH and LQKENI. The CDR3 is CASSPSVSGNTIYF. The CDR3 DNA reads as TGTGCCAGCTCACCATCTGTCTCTGGAAACACCATATATTTT.

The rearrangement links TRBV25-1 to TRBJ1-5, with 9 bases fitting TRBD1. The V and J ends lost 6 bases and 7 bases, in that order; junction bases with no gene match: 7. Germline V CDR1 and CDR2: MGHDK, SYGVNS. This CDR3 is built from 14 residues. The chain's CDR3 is CASRGTGSNQPQHF. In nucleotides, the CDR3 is TGTGCCAGCAGGGGGACAGGGAGTAACCAGCCCCAGCATTTT. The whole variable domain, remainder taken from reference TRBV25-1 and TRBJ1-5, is EADIYQTPRYLVIGTGKKITLECSQTMGHDKMYWYQQDPGMELHLIHYSYGVNSTEKGDLSSESTVSRIRTEHFPLTLESARPSHTSQYLCASRGTGSNQPQHFGDGTRLSIL.

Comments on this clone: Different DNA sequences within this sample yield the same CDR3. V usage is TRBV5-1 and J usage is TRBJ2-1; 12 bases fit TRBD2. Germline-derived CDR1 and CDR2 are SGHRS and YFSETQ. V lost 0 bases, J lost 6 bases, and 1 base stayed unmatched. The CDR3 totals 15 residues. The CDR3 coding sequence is TGCGCCAGCAGCTTGGGACTAGCGGGAGTCAATGAGCAGTTCTTC. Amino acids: CASSLGLAGVNEQFF.

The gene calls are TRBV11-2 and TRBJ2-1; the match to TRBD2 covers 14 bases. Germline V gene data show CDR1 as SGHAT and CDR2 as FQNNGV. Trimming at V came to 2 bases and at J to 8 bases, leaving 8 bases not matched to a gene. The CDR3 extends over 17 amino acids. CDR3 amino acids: CASSLKTGTSGSHEQFF. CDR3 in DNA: TGTGCCAGCAGCTTAAAAACCGGGACTAGCGGGAGTCATGAGCAGTTCTTC.

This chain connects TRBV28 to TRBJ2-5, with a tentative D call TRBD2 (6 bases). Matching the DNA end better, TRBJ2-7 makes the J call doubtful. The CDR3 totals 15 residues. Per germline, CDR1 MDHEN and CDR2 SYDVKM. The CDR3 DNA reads TGTGCCAGCACCCAAAGAGCGGGTCCTTCCTACGAGCAGTACTTC. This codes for CASTQRAGPSYEQYF.

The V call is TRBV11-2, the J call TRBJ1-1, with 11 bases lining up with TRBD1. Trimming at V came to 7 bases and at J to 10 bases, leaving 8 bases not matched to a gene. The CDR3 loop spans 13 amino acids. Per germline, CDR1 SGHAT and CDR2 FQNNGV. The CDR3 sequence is CASTEPGTGGAFF. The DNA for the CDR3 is TGTGCCAGCACCGAGCCCGGGACAGGGGGAGCTTTCTTT.

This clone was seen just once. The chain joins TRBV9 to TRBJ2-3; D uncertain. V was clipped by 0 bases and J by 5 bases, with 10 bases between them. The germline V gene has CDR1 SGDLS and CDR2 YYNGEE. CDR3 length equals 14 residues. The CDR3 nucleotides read TGTGCCAGCAGCGTAGCTTCCAGGCTAGATACGCAGTATTTT. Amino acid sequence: CASSVASRLDTQYF.

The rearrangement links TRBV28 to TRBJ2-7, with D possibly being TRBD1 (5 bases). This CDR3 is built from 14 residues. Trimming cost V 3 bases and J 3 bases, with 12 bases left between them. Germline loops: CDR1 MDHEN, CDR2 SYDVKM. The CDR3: CASSFFAGFYEQYF. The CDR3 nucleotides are TGTGCCAGCAGTTTCTTTGCAGGGTTCTACGAGCAGTACTTC.

The CDR3 region is CASSLLRIGSGSDEQYF. DNA for the CDR3: TGTGCCAGCAGTTTACTAAGGATAGGGAGCGGGAGCGACGAGCAGTACTTC. The V gene is TRBV28, the J gene TRBJ2-7, with 8 bases identical to TRBD2. The trim removed 2 bases at V and 5 bases at J, leaving 14 bases unmatched. This CDR3 comprises 17 residues. Germline lookup yields CDR1 MDHEN and CDR2 SYDVKM.

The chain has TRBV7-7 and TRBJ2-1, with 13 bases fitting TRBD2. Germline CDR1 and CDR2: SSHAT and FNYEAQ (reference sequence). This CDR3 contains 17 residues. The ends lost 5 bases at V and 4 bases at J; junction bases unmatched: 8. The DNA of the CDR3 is TGTGCCAGCAGCAGTGGCCCGGGACTAGCGGGATACAATGAGCAGTTCTTC. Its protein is CASSSGPGLAGYNEQFF.

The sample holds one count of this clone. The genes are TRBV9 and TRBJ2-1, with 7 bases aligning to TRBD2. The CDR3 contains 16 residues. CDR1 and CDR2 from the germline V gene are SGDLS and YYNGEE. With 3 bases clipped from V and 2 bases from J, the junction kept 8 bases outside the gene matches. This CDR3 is CASSAGLAVAYNEQFF. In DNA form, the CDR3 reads TGTGCCAGCAGCGCCGGTCTAGCGGTTGCCTACAATGAGCAGTTCTTC.

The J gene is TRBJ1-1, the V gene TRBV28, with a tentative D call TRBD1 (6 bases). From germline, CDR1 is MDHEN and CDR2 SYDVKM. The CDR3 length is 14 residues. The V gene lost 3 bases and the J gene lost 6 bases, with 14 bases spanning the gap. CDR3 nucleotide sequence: TGTGCCAGCAGTTTTGGGACAAGTTATTCTGAAGCTTTCTTT. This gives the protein CASSFGTSYSEAFF.

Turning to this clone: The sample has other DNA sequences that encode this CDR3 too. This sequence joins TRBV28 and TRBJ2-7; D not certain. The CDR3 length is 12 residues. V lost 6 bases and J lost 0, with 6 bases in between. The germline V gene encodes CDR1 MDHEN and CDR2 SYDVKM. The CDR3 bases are TGTGCCAGCAGCCAGAGCTCCTACGAGCAGTACTTC. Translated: CASSQSSYEQYF.

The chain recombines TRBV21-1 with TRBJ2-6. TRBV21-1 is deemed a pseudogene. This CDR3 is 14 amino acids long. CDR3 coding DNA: TGTGCCAGCAGGTGGTCCTCTGGGGCCAACGTCCTGACTTTC. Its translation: CASRWSSGANVLTF.

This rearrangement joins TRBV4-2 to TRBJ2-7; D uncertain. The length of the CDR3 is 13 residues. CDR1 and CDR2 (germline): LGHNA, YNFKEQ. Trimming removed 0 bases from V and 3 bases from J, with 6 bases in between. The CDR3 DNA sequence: TGTGCCAGCAGCCAAGATTTGGTCTACGAGCAGTACTTC. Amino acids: CASSQDLVYEQYF.

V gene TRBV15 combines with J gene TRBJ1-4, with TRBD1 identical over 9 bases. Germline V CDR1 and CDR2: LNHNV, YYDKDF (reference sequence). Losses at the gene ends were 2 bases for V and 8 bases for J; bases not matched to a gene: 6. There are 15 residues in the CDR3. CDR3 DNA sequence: TGTGCCACCAGCAGAAACAGGGGGCAAAGGGAAAAACTGTTTTTT. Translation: CATSRNRGQREKLFF. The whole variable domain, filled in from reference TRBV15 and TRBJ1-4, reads DAMVIQNPRYQVTQFGKPVTLSCSQTLNHNVMYWYQQKSSQAPKLLFHYYDKDFNNEADTPDNFQSRRPNTSFCFLDIRSPGLGDTAMYLCATSRNRGQREKLFFGSGTQLSVL.

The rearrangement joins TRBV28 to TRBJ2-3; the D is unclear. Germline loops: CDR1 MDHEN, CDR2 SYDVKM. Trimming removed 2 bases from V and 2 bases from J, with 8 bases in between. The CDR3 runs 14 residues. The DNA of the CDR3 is TGTGCCAGCAGTTTAAACCCCCCCACAGATACGCAGTATTTT. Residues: CASSLNPPTDTQYF.

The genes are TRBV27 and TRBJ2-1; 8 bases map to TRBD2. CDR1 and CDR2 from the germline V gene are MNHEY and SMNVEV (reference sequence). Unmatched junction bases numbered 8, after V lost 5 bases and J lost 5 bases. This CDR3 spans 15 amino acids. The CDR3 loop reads CASSPRLARDNEQFF. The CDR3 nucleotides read TGTGCCAGCAGTCCCAGACTAGCGAGGGACAATGAGCAGTTCTTC.